This T cell receptor (beta chain) appears in the sequencing data of a study of T cell changes during pregnancy in multiple sclerosis. The protocol was immunoSEQ multiplex PCR, while the TCRdb copy is restricted to in-frame clones and leaves out a portion. The sample includes about 51,000 clones, 93% of them seen just once. CDR1 is LNHDA, CDR2 SQIVND, per germline (reference sequence). V trimming: 4 bases; J trimming: 7 bases; junction bases outside the gene matches: 10. The CDR3 covers 16 residues. J is TRBJ2-1 and V is TRBV19; TRBD2 aligns across 10 bases. The TCR originated in a female donor with multiple sclerosis, enrolled in a pregnancy study. The material sequenced was peripheral blood, taken in the second trimester of pregnancy. The CDR3 region has the DNA TGTGCCAGTAGTAGAGCAGCGGGAGGGACTTTGAATGAGCAGTTCTTC. This translates into CASSRAAGGTLNEQFF. Variable domain in full (rest from reference TRBV19 and TRBJ2-1): DGGITQSPKYLFRKEGQNVTLSCEQNLNHDAMYWYRQDPGQGLRLIYYSQIVNDFQKGDIAEGYSVSREKKESFPLTVTSAQKNPTAFYLCASSRAAGGTLNEQFFGPGTRLTVL.